A selection of T cell receptor beta chains follows, all from one sample in a study of OX40 agonist ivuxolimab in advanced cancers. Here immunoSEQ multiplex PCR was the method, and the copy in TCRdb shows in-frame clones only, minus some. The table lists around 80,000 clones, around 87% of them singletons. Here the sequenced sample was CD4+ or CD8+ T cells sorted from blood, taken in a trial of the OX40 agonist ivuxolimab. These receptors were taken from an adult with an advanced solid tumor such as melanoma, head and neck, liver or kidney cancer. Each CDR3 is given with its conserved first and last residue. Fields, in order: V gene, D gene, clone size, J gene, CDR3 protein, CDR3 DNA. D genes are given only for firm matches. Clone size is not always given. Where it is, it says once, few, many or a class for expanded clones.

>TRBV7-9|TRBD2|NA|TRBJ2-5
CASSLSVRLAGLQETQYF
TGTGCCAGCAGCTTATCAGTACGTCTAGCGGGGCTCCAAGAGACCCAGTACTTC
>TRBV6-1|TRBD2|NA|TRBJ2-5
CASSEAGEAETQYF
TGTGCCAGCAGTGAGGCGGGGGAGGCAGAGACCCAGTACTTC
>TRBV5-1|NA|NA|TRBJ2-5
CASSSRPMSGETQYF
TGCGCCAGCAGCTCCAGGCCCATGTCCGGAGAGACCCAGTACTTC
>TRBV5-1|NA|NA|TRBJ1-1
CASSLGFLGNTEAFF
TGCGCCAGCAGCTTGGGGTTCCTGGGGAACACTGAAGCTTTCTTT
>TRBV5-1|TRBD1|NA|TRBJ2-7
CASSFNRGEQYF
TGCGCCAGCAGCTTTAACAGGGGCGAGCAGTACTTC
>TRBV18|TRBD2|NA|TRBJ2-7
CASSPPGTSGRAGQYF
TGTGCCAGCTCACCACCGGGGACTAGCGGGAGGGCCGGGCAGTACTTC
>TRBV6-5|NA|once|TRBJ1-4
CASSYSQFRGKLFF
TGTGCCAGCAGTTACTCGCAATTCAGGGGAAAACTGTTTTTT
>TRBV28|NA|once|TRBJ1-3
CASTRAGFGNTIYF
TGTGCCAGCACCCGAGCCGGGTTTGGAAACACCATATATTTT
>TRBV6-5|TRBD1|NA|TRBJ1-2
CASRGTAVINYGYTF
TGTGCCAGCAGGGGGACAGCAGTTATAAACTATGGCTACACCTTC
>TRBV29-1|NA|NA|TRBJ1-5
CSVADQADQPQHF
TGCAGCGTCGCGGACCAAGCCGATCAGCCCCAGCATTTT
>TRBV5-1|NA|NA|TRBJ1-2
CASASSANYGYTF
TGCGCCAGCGCATCAAGCGCTAACTATGGCTACACCTTC
>TRBV6-5|NA|NA|TRBJ1-1
CASSYSQGTGGREAFF
TGTGCCAGCAGTTACTCACAGGGAACGGGCGGCCGAGAAGCTTTCTTT